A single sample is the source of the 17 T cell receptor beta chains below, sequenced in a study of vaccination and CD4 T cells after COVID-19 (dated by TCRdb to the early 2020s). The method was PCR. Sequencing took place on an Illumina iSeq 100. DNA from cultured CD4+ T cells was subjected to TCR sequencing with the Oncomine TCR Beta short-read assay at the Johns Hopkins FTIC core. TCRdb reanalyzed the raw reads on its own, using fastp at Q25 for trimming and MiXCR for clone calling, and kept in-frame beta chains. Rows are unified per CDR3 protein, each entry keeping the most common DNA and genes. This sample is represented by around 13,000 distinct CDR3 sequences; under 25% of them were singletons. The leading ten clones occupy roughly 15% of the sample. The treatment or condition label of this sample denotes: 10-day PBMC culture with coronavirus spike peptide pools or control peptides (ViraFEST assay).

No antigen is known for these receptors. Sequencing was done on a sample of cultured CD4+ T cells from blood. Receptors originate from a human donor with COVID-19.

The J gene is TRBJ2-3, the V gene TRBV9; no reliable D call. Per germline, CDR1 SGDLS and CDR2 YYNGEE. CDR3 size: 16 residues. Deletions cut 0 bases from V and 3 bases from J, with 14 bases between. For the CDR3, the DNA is TGTGCCAGCAGCGTAGCAAGCGACAAAAAAACAGATACGCAGTATTTT. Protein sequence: CASSVASDKKTDTQYF.

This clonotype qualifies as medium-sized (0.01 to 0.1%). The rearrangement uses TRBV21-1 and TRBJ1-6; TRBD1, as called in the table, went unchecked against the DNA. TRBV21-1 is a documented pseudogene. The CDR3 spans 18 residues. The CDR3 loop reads CASSSGEGQGQKNSPLHF. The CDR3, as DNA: TGTGCCAGCAGCAGTGGGGAAGGACAGGGCCAGAAAAATTCACCCCTCCACTTT.

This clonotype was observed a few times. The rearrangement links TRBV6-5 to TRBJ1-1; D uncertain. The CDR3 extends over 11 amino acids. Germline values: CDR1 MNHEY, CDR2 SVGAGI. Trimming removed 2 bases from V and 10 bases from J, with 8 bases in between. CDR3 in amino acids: CASSYHLRAFF. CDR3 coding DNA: TGTGCCAGCAGTTACCACCTTCGAGCTTTCTTT.

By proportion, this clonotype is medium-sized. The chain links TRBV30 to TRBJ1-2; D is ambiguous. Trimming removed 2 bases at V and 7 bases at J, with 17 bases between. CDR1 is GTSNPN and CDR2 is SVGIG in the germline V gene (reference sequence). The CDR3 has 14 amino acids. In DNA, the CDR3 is TGTGCCTGGAGTCTGGGTACAGAAGTGGCTGGCTACACCTTC. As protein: CAWSLGTEVAGYTF. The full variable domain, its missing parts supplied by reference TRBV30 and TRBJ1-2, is SQTIHQWPATLVQPVGSPLSLECTVEGTSNPNLYWYRQAAGRGLQLLFYSVGIGQISSEVPQNLSASRPQDRQFILSSKKLLLSDSGFYLCAWSLGTEVAGYTFGSGTRLTVV.

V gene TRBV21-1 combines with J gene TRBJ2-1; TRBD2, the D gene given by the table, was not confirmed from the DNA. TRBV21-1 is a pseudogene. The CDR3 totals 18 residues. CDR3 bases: TGTGCCAGCAGCAAATTATCGACTAGCGGGGGTGCCTACAATGAGCAGTTCTTC. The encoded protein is CASSKLSTSGGAYNEQFF.

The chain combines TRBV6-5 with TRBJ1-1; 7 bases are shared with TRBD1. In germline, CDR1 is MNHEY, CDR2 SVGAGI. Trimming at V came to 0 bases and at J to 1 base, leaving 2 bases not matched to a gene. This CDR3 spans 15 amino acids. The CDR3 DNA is TGTGCCAGCAGTTACTCGGGGACAGCGAACACTGAAGCTTTCTTT. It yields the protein CASSYSGTANTEAFF.

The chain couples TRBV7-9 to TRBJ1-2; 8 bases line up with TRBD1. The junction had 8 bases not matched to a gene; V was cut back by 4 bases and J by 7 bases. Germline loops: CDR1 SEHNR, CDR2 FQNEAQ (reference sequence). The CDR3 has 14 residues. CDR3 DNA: TGTGCCAGCAGCTACGTCGGACAGGGAAGTGGCTACACCTTC. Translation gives CASSYVGQGSGYTF.

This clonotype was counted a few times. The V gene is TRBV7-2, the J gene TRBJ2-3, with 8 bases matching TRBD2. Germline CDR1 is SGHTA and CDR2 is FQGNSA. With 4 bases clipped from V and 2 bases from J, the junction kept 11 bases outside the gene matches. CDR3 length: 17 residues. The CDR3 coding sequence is TGTGCCAGCAGCTCCCTCTCTAAGCGGGGGTACACAGATACGCAGTATTTT. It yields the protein CASSSLSKRGYTDTQYF.

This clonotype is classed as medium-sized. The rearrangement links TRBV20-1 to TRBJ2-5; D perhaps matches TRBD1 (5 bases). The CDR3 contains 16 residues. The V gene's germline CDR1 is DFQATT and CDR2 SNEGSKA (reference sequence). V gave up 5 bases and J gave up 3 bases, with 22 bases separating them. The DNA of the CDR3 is TGCAGTGCTCGAACCTCCCCCCCGGACATAAAAGAGACCCAGTACTTC. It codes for CSARTSPPDIKETQYF.

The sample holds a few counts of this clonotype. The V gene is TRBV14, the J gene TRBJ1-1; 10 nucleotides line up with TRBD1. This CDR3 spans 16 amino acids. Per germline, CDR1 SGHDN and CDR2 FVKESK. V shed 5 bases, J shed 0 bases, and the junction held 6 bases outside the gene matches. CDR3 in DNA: TGTGCCAGCAGCGGACAGGGGGTGACCATGAACACTGAAGCTTTCTTT. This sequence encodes CASSGQGVTMNTEAFF.

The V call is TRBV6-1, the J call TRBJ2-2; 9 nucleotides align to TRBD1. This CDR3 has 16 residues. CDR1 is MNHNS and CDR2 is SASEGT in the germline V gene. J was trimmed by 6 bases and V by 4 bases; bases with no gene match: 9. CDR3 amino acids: CASSALPGQGPGELFF. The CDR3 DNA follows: TGTGCCAGCAGTGCACTACCGGGACAGGGCCCCGGGGAGCTGTTTTTT.

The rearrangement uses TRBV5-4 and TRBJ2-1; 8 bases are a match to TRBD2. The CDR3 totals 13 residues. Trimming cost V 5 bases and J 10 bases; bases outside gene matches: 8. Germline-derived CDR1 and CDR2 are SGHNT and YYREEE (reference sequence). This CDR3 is CASSLSGGREQFF. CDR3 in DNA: TGTGCCAGCAGTCTAAGCGGGGGTCGAGAGCAGTTCTTC.

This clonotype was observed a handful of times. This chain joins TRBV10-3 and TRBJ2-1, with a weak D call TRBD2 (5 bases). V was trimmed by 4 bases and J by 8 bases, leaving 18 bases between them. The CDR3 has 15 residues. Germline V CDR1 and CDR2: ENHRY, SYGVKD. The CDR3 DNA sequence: TGTGCCATCAGTGCCGAGGGAAGGTCCGGCGATGAGCAGTTCTTC. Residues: CAISAEGRSGDEQFF.

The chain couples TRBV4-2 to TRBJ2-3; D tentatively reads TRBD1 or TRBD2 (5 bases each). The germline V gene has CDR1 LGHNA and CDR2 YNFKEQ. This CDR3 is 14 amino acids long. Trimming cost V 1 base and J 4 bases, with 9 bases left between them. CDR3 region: CASSQGGFADTQYF. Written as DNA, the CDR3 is TGTGCCAGCAGCCAAGGGGGGTTCGCAGATACGCAGTATTTT.

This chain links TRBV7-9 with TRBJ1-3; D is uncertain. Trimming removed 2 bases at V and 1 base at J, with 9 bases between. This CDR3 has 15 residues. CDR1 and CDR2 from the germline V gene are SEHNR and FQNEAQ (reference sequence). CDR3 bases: TGTGCCAGCAGCTTAATGACACCTTCTGGAAACACCATATATTTT. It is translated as CASSLMTPSGNTIYF.

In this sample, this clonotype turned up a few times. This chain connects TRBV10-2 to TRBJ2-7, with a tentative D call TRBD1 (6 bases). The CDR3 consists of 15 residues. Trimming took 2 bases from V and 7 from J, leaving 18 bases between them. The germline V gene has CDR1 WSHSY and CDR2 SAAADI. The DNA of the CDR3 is TGCGCCAGCAGTGAGGTTAGGGGCAGACAGGCAGAGCAGTACTTC. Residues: CASSEVRGRQAEQYF.

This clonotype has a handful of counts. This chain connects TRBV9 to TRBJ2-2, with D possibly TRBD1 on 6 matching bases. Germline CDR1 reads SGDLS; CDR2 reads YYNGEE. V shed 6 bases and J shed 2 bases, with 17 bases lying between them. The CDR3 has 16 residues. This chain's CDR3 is CASTPFGTFNTGELFF. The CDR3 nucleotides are TGTGCCAGCACCCCCTTCGGGACATTTAACACCGGGGAGCTGTTTTTT.